This T cell receptor beta chain was profiled in a study of T cells in Graves' hyperthyroidism and ophthalmopathy. Patients between 18 and 65 years old had hyperthyroidism, newly diagnosed and lasting under 2 months. Reasons for excluding patients were uncontrolled infection, other autoimmune disease, pregnancy or lactation. The blood sample predates any ophthalmopathy symptoms, coming from first hyperthyroidism diagnosis. Authors of the study amplified TCR beta CDR3 regions from RNA transcripts. The HTBI primer set drove a first-round RT-PCR of the TCR CDR3. TCRdb itself ran the multiplex PCR reads through MiXCR, one entry per CDR3 protein. Of 650,000 to 850,000 distinct CDR3 sequences listed, around a sixth are singletons. The germline CDR1 and CDR2 sequences are DFQATT and SNEGSKA (reference sequence). The CDR3 sequence is 14 residues long.

The chain combines TRBV20-1 with TRBJ2-2, with TRBD2 as a possible D gene (5 bases). Sequenced sample: blood. The source is a woman aged 45-60 years with Graves' hyperthyroidism that later progressed to Graves' ophthalmopathy. The CDR3 region is CTCDPGINTGELFF. In DNA, the CDR3 is TGCACCTGCGATCCGGGGATCAACACCGGGGAGCTGTTTTTT.